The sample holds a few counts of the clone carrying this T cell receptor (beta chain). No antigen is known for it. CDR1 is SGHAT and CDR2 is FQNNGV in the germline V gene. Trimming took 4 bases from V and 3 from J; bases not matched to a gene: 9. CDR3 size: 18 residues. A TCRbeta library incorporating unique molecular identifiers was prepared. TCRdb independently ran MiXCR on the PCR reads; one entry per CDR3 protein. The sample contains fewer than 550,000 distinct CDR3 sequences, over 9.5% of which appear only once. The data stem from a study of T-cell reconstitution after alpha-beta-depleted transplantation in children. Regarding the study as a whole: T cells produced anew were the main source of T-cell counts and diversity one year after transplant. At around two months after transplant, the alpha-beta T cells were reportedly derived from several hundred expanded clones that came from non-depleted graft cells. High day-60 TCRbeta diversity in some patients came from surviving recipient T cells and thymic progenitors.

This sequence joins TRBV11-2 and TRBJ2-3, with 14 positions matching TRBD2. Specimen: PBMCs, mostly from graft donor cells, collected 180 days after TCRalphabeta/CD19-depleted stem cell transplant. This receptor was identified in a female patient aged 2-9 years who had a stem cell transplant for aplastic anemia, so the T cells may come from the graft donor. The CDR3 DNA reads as TGTGCCAGCAGCTCCGGGACTAGCGGGAGTTTCGGGACAGATACGCAGTATTTT. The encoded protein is CASSSGTSGSFGTDTQYF. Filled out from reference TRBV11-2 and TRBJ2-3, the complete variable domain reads EAGVAQSPRYKIIEKRQSVAFWCNPISGHATLYWYQQILGQGPKLLIQFQNNGVVDDSQLPKDRFSAERLKGVDSTLKIQPAKLEDSAVYLCASSSGTSGSFGTDTQYFGPGTRLTVL.